This T cell receptor beta chain was sequenced for a study of T cells in Graves' hyperthyroidism and ophthalmopathy. Study in general: Sampling of peripheral blood happened at initial diagnosis, prior to any treatment.

Authors of the study amplified TCR beta CDR3 regions from RNA transcripts. First-round RT-PCR targeting the TCR CDR3 was performed with the HTBI primer set. MiXCR, run by TCRdb on the multiplex PCR reads, gives a single entry per CDR3 protein. The sample includes 250,000 to 300,000 distinct CDR3 sequences, more than 10% of them seen just once. Diagnosis rested on symptoms, serum thyroxine and TRAb, thyroid ultrasound, and orbital computed tomography. Study results and caveats: The blood repertoire included most of the expanded thyroid clonotypes above 0.001.

This clonotype was found many times. What it binds is not known. Germline CDR1 SQVTM, CDR2 ANQGSEA. CDR3 length: 11 residues. The J gene is TRBJ1-1, the V gene TRBV29-1, with D unresolved. This sequence was found in a woman in her twenties or thirties with Graves' hyperthyroidism that later progressed to Graves' ophthalmopathy. Sequencing was carried out using blood. CDR3 DNA sequence: TGCACCGATCAAACGAACACTGAAGCTTTCTTT. Its translation is CTDQTNTEAFF.